This T cell receptor beta chain was found in a study of glioma-infiltrating T cells. V dropped 5 bases and J dropped 8 bases, with 7 bases sitting between them. The CDR3 runs 11 residues. TCR alpha and beta CDR3 regions were amplified from RNA using iRepertoire nested multiplex PCR. Each CDR3 protein gets one entry after TCRdb re-called the multiplex PCR reads with MiXCR. The sample shows over 130,000 distinct CDR3 sequences, approximately 40% of them seen only once. The chain joins TRBV12-3 or TRBV12-4 to TRBJ2-1, with unresolved D. The sample consisted of glioma tissue, nonneoplastic brain tissue, or PBMCs (not recorded which). This TCR came from a human donor with low-grade glioma or glioblastoma, undergoing nonglioma brain surgery, or in good health (not recorded which). The CDR3 DNA follows: TGTGCCAGCAGTAGGGTTGATGAGCAGTTCTTC. This codes for CASSRVDEQFF.